This T cell receptor beta chain originates from a study of CD4 T cells in relation to SARS-CoV-2 and coronaviruses. Study-level information: After about nine days of antigen culture, PBMC TCR beta CDR3s were sequenced. Shared crossreactive spike epitopes were mapped to their HLA restriction. Overall study findings and caveats: Crossreactivity was assessed only for spike protein, not other viral proteins.

Unexposed donor CD4+ T cells date from about 2011-2019, before the COVID-19 pandemic. After approximately 10 days of culture, CD4+ T cells were isolated. Some 1.9 million PBMCs per well were cultured with approximately 10 IU/ml IL-2. The data were produced by immunoSEQ multiplex PCR, yet TCRdb's version contains in-frame clones alone and is incomplete. The repertoire holds approximately 21,000 clones, with more than 70% as singletons. Remarks on this clone: Its antigen is not known.

V trimming: 3 bases; J trimming: 3 bases; junction bases outside the gene matches: 3. The CDR3 is made up of 13 amino acids. CDR1 and CDR2 from the germline V gene are DFQATT and SNEGSKA (reference sequence). This clonotype was sampled from a human donor in good health. V gene TRBV20-1 combines with J gene TRBJ1-2; the match to TRBD1 covers 8 bases. What was sequenced was CD4+ T cells from PBMCs, cultured in vitro. The CDR3 DNA reads as TGCAGTGCTAGTTACAGGGGGGACTATGGCTACACCTTC. It encodes CSASYRGDYGYTF.